This T cell receptor (beta chain) was documented in a study of blood T cells in healthy people across ages (dated by TCRdb to between 2014 and 2016). Study-wide context: In model experiments, template switching captured roughly one uniquely barcoded TCR beta cDNA molecule for every two T cells. For two donors (one aged 18 to 30 and one aged 80 or older), the study analyzed two additional independent replicas of 1 million unique cDNA reads from the same blood draw. Donors were grouped into four age groups: young (average about 15 years), middle-aged (39), aged (around 66) and long-lived (approximately 81). Using deep sequencing normalized with unique cDNA molecular identifiers, the study measured how TCR beta repertoire diversity changes with age. Points the paper makes about the study in general: Observed TCR beta diversity per million T cells fell roughly linearly with age, and a significant reduction was already apparent by age around 40. Compared with the aged group, more naive CD4+ T cells, fewer expanded clones and increased TCR diversity were shown by the long-lived group, suggesting age selection. A strong correlation was found between observed TCR beta diversity and the percentage of naive T cells measured by flow cytometry. Conclusive comparison of naive and antigen-experienced compartments was prevented by the profiling of bulk unsorted PBMCs. Estimates of total diversity based on one million sequenced T cells were considered lower bounds and underestimates. Because the CMV infection status of the donors was unknown, age-related changes in expanded clonotypes may potentially have been confounded.

Donors were 35 to 40 systemically healthy Caucasian individuals from Russia aged roughly 6 to 95 years. Roughly 11 milliliters of peripheral blood were drawn from each donor into EDTA-treated Vacutainer tubes. Ficoll-Paque density-gradient centrifugation was used to isolate PBMCs, with at least 6.5 million per sample. Total RNA, at least 6 micrograms per sample, was extracted from PBMCs with Trizol reagent. Naive CD45RAhigh/CD27high T cell percentages were measured by flow cytometry on a PBMC aliquot from every donor. A distance of 15 bases separates the germline ends of V and J, which lose 5 bases and 5 bases respectively. From a lookup of the germline V gene, CDR1 and CDR2 are SGHTA and FQGNSA. Taken from cysteine to phenylalanine, the CDR3 has 14 residues. The retained sequence is limited to the CDR3, 42 bases, with the frame set at the first base. Libraries were prepared through 5' RACE. The sequencing machine was an Illumina HiSeq 2500. A second about 6 to 11 cycle PCR used a sample-barcoded 5' primer and a J-beta primer mix. A template-switch 5' adaptor carrying 12 random nucleotides introduced a unique molecular identifier onto each TCR beta cDNA molecule. At least 2.5 million CDR3-containing paired-end reads were obtained from each sample. First-strand cDNA synthesis was performed from all RNA using the Mint cDNA synthesis kit, with priming by a TRBC-specific oligonucleotide. All cDNA was treated with uracil-DNA glycosylase and then went through a first 18-cycle PCR with the universal primers M1SS and BC2_uni_R. As for the original processing: Each sample was normalized by randomly selecting 1 million high-quality reads, each carrying a distinct molecular identifier. Instead of being binned into consensus sequences, reads with shared molecular identifiers were discarded. MiTCR, run with a Q25 quality threshold and the strictest error-elimination algorithm, handled CDR3 identification, clonotype clustering and error correction. A nonparametric unseen species model using Euler transformation provided a lower-bound estimate of total TCR beta diversity. The public reads were run again by TCRdb, first through fastp at Q25 and then through MiXCR, and only productive beta chains were kept. Every distinct CDR3 protein forms one entry, paired with its most common genes and DNA. Clone size and V and J calls follow TCRdb, not the original study. Within this sample are 800,000 to 950,000 distinct CDR3 sequences, with 25% to 35% of them counted one time only. The ten largest account for roughly 10% of the sample.

To note about this clonotype: This receptor's antigen is unknown. Base qualities are not recorded, but no much larger clone differs from it by a single base.

In addition, the sample was reused for a study of T cells of mothers and their children. From that second study: Donors were nine systemically healthy Caucasian individuals: three mothers and their six children. cDNA synthesis consumed the entire amount of extracted RNA, loaded at approximately 1.4 ug RNA in each 15 ul reaction. In the second PCR, the M1S primer added sample barcodes and 2-4 random nucleotides. Each mother yielded over 8 million TCR beta CDR3 reads and each child roughly 3.1 million reads. Thymic selection similarly shapes TCR recombination output in related and unrelated pairs, with minor effect from inherited differences. Normalized repertoire overlap was always found to be slightly, but never significantly, higher in related mother-child pairs than in unrelated mother-child pairs. No persistent microchimeric T cell clones were detected, at a sensitivity of 80 to 100 clones per million clonotypes. In the study, deep NGS was used to compare the TCR beta repertoires of mothers and children, and features distinguishing related mother-child pairs from unrelated individuals were sought. On average, the children were around 11 +/- 4 years old, while the mothers were approximately 41 +/- 4 years old. After adapters were ligated using NEBNext reagents, the libraries underwent 100+100 nt paired-end sequencing on an Illumina HiSeq 2000. To prevent cross-contamination, the mother and child libraries were prepared one month apart and sequenced in separate runs. For each donor, somewhere between roughly 500,000 and 2,100,000 distinct TCR beta clonotypes were identified. Naive TCR beta clonotypes were estimated from low-frequency clonotypes matched to each donor's FACS-determined naive share, without sorting.

The TCR comes from a woman aged 40 to 50 in good health. The sequenced sample consisted of blood. Rearrangement joined TRBV7-2 to TRBJ2-5; TRBD2 could be the D gene, as 5 bases match. The CDR3 has the sequence CASSPLAGPETQYF. DNA sequence: TGTGCCAGCAGCCCCCTTGCGGGTCCGGAGACCCAGTACTTC.